Listed here are 18 T cell receptor beta chains from one sample, sequenced in a study of cytomegalovirus exposure and HLA in healthy donors. Use of 60 Vbeta and 13 Jbeta primers characterized the PCR. TCRdb's copy holds only in-frame clones and misses some; the assay was immunoSEQ multiplex PCR. The data show some 160,000 clones, roughly 80% seen once. Sequencing was done on a sample of PBMCs. These receptors were collected from a man between 18 and 29 years old in good health and CMV-seronegative.

The chain joins TRBV5-6 to TRBJ2-7, with 11 bases identical to TRBD1. Trimming at V came to 7 bases and at J to 4 bases, leaving 7 bases not matched to a gene. The length of the CDR3 is 14 residues. CDR1 and CDR2 from the germline V gene are SGHDT and YYEEEE. The CDR3 loop is CASDTGQGAYEQYF. CDR3 DNA sequence: TGTGCCAGCGATACCGGACAGGGGGCATACGAGCAGTACTTC.

CDR3 nucleotide sequence: TGTGCCATCAGTGAGTCGACTGGCTCCCAAGAGACCCAGTACTTC. Translation: CAISESTGSQETQYF. The chain carries TRBV10-3 and TRBJ2-5; D ambiguous. This CDR3 is 15 amino acids long. The germline V gene has CDR1 ENHRY and CDR2 SYGVKD. The V gene lost 0 bases and the J gene lost 1 base, with 9 bases spanning the gap.

This clone occurred a few times. V is TRBV4-3 and J is TRBJ2-1; 7 bases map to TRBD2. The germline V gene has CDR1 LGHNA and CDR2 YSLEER. With V trimmed by 1 base and J by 4 bases, 4 bases remained unmatched. The CDR3 extends over 15 amino acids. CDR3: CASSQAGEGYNEQFF. The DNA of the CDR3 is TGCGCCAGCAGCCAAGCGGGGGAGGGATACAATGAGCAGTTCTTC.

The chain recombines TRBV7-9 with TRBJ1-2, with a weak D call TRBD1 (5 bases). The CDR3 totals 14 residues. Germline V lookup: CDR1 SEHNR, CDR2 FQNEAQ (reference sequence). Deletions cut 5 bases from V and 2 bases from J, with 12 bases between. This CDR3 is CASSPYGGNYGYTF. As DNA, the CDR3 is TGTGCCAGCAGCCCCTACGGGGGGAACTATGGCTACACCTTC. Full variable domain (missing parts from reference TRBV7-9 and TRBJ1-2): DTGVSQNPRHKITKRGQNVTFRCDPISEHNRLYWYRQTLGQGPEFLTYFQNEAQLEKSRLLSDRFSAERPKGSFSTLEIQRTEQGDSAMYLCASSPYGGNYGYTFGSGTRLTVV.

The genes are TRBV9 and TRBJ2-7; D remains unclear. Germline V gene data show CDR1 as SGDLS and CDR2 as YYNGEE. V lost 3 bases, J lost 2 bases, and 9 bases lay in between. This CDR3 region has 13 residues. The CDR3: CASSAPHTYEQYF. The CDR3 DNA is TGTGCCAGCAGCGCCCCCCACACCTACGAGCAGTACTTC. The whole variable domain, remainder taken from reference TRBV9 and TRBJ2-7, is DSGVTQTPKHLITATGQRVTLRCSPRSGDLSVYWYQQSLDQGLQFLIQYYNGEERAKGNILERFSAQQFPDLHSELNLSSLELGDSALYFCASSAPHTYEQYFGPGTRLTVT.

V is TRBV5-4 and J is TRBJ1-1; the match to TRBD1 covers 10 bases. V dropped 6 bases and J dropped 1; count of bases not matched to a gene: 9. The germline CDR1 and CDR2 sequences are SGHNT and YYREEE (reference sequence). This CDR3 is built from 16 residues. The DNA of the CDR3 is TGTGCCAGCACTGGAAGGACAGGGGGTCGGAACACTGAAGCTTTCTTT. Translating gives CASTGRTGGRNTEAFF.

The genes are TRBV10-3 and TRBJ2-7; 10 bases map to TRBD1. Germline V gene data show CDR1 as ENHRY and CDR2 as SYGVKD. The CDR3 length is 14 residues. Germline trimming cut 6 bases from V and 2 bases from J; bases unmatched to any gene: 4. The CDR3 loop is CAISRDRGAYEQYF. As DNA, the CDR3 is TGTGCCATCAGCCGGGACAGGGGAGCCTACGAGCAGTACTTC.

The V call is TRBV11-2, the J call TRBJ1-2, with 8 bases matching TRBD1. J gave up 6 bases and V 5 bases, and 8 bases lay outside the gene matches. CDR1 and CDR2 from the germline V gene are SGHAT and FQNNGV. CDR3 length: 14 amino acids. CDR3 DNA: TGTGCCAGCAGCGCACAGGGGGGGTACGATGGCTACACCTTC. It codes for CASSAQGGYDGYTF.

This chain links TRBV4-3 with TRBJ2-1; D is perhaps TRBD1 (6 bases). Germline V lookup: CDR1 LGHNA, CDR2 YSLEER. There are 12 residues in the CDR3. V lost 4 bases to trimming and J lost 10 bases, with 11 bases between them. The CDR3 bases are TGCGCCAGCAGCCTGGGGGCGGGCGAGCAGTTCTTC. This codes for CASSLGAGEQFF.

V is TRBV6-5 and J is TRBJ2-3, with D unclear. The CDR3 runs to 15 residues. Germline V CDR1 and CDR2: MNHEY, SVGAGI. V lost 0 bases to trimming and J lost 4 bases, with 11 bases between them. CDR3 bases: TGTGCCAGCAGTTACTCGCGGCGGATGGCAGATACGCAGTATTTT. It specifies CASSYSRRMADTQYF.

This chain joins TRBV5-1 and TRBJ2-4; D is ambiguous. Trimming took 0 bases from V and 0 from J, leaving 16 bases between them. Per germline, CDR1 SGHRS and CDR2 YFSETQ. This CDR3 region has 18 residues. The CDR3 is CASSLAYGQTIAKNIQYF. CDR3 bases: TGCGCCAGCAGCTTGGCCTATGGGCAAACCATAGCCAAAAACATTCAGTACTTC.

For the CDR3, the DNA is TGTGCCAGCAGCGCAACCCAGGGAACCGGGGAGCTGTTTTTT. Protein: CASSATQGTGELFF. V gene TRBV9 combines with J gene TRBJ2-2; D might be TRBD1 (5 bases). Per germline, CDR1 SGDLS and CDR2 YYNGEE. The CDR3 consists of 14 residues. Trimming removed 3 bases at V and 5 bases at J, with 11 bases between.

This chain joins TRBV7-2 and TRBJ1-5; D unresolved. Deletions cut 1 base from V and 1 base from J, with 8 bases between. Looked up from germline, CDR1 is SGHTA and CDR2 is FQGNSA. This CDR3 region has 15 residues. The CDR3 DNA sequence: TGTGCCAGCAGCTTAGTAGAGTTAAGCAATCAGCCCCAGCATTTT. This sequence encodes CASSLVELSNQPQHF.

The rearrangement joins TRBV5-6 to TRBJ2-7, with 7 bases that match TRBD2. Trimming took 3 bases from V and 3 from J; bases not matched to a gene: 0. CDR1 is SGHDT and CDR2 is YYEEEE in the germline V gene. CDR3 length: 12 amino acids. CDR3 in amino acids: CASSWEGYEQYF. In nucleotides, the CDR3 is TGTGCCAGCAGCTGGGAGGGCTACGAGCAGTACTTC.

This clone has a handful of counts. J is TRBJ1-5 and V is TRBV5-5, with D perhaps matching TRBD1 (6 bases). The CDR3 has 15 amino acids. Per the germline V gene, CDR1 is SGHKS and CDR2 is YYEKEE (reference sequence). Trimming removed 0 bases from V and 9 bases from J, with 16 bases in between. The CDR3, as DNA: TGTGCCAGCAGCTTGGGGACGGACAGAAGGGGGCCCCAGCATTTT. It encodes CASSLGTDRRGPQHF.

The chain couples TRBV5-4 to TRBJ1-3; tentatively, D is TRBD1 (6 bases). Germline V CDR1 and CDR2: SGHNT, YYREEE (reference sequence). The CDR3 runs to 16 residues. V gave up 2 bases and J gave up 0 bases, with 12 bases separating them. The CDR3 DNA reads as TGTGCCAGCAGCTTTAGAAGGGGGAGCTCTGGAAACACCATATATTTT. Its protein is CASSFRRGSSGNTIYF.

The rearrangement links TRBV5-4 to TRBJ1-2; D not resolved. Germline V gene lookup returns CDR1 SGHNT and CDR2 YYREEE (reference sequence). This CDR3 is built from 14 residues. V was shortened by 0 bases and J by 8 bases, with 14 bases between the two germline ends. This CDR3 is CASSLGTFSWGYTF. The CDR3 DNA is TGTGCCAGCAGCTTGGGTACTTTCTCCTGGGGCTACACCTTC.

J is TRBJ2-5 and V is TRBV11-2; 12 nucleotides match TRBD2. Per germline, CDR1 SGHAT and CDR2 FQNNGV. This CDR3 spans 18 amino acids. The trim removed 5 bases at V and 2 bases at J, leaving 12 bases unmatched. This CDR3 is CASSPKASGGAFQETQYF. CDR3 coding DNA: TGTGCCAGCAGCCCGAAGGCTAGCGGGGGGGCCTTTCAAGAGACCCAGTACTTC. Full variable domain (outside the CDR3, taken from reference TRBV11-2 and TRBJ2-5): EAGVAQSPRYKIIEKRQSVAFWCNPISGHATLYWYQQILGQGPKLLIQFQNNGVVDDSQLPKDRFSAERLKGVDSTLKIQPAKLEDSAVYLCASSPKASGGAFQETQYFGPGTRLLVL.